Listed below are T cell receptor beta chains from one sample, sequenced in a study of radiation and T cells in renal cell carcinoma. TCRdb keeps only in-frame clones here, not all; method: immunoSEQ multiplex PCR. The sample has tens of thousands of clones; around 81% are singletons. The specimen was blood, collected from a patient whose treatment included radiotherapy and nephrectomy. The source of these receptors is a man in his sixties with renal cell carcinoma. CDR3s include the opening cysteine and the closing phenylalanine or tryptophan. A D gene is named only where the DNA matches it firmly. Expanded clones are given a class, and other clones once, few, many or no size at all.

J	size	D	V	DNA	CDR3
TRBJ2-7	.	TRBD1	TRBV9	TGTGCCAGCAGCGTAGAGGGGGCGCGGGAGCAGTACTTC	CASSVEGAREQYF
TRBJ2-2	.	TRBD1	TRBV6-4	TGTGCCAGCAGTGACTCACGGCAGGGGGCCAGCGGGGAGCTGTTTTTT	CASSDSRQGASGELFF
TRBJ2-3	.	TRBD2	TRBV5-1	TGCGCCAGCAGCTTGGTTCGGGAGGATTGGGATTTT	CASSLVREDWDF
TRBJ2-1	.	.	TRBV6-1	TGTGCCAGCAGAGCATGGACCCAATCCAATGAGCAGTTCTTC	CASRAWTQSNEQFF
TRBJ1-1	.	.	TRBV5-1	TGCGCCAGCAGCTTGGGGGGGGGTGGGGAAGCTTTCTTT	CASSLGGGGEAFF
TRBJ2-7	.	.	TRBV27	TGTGCCAGCAGTTTAACGGGAATGGGCTCCTACGAGCAGTACTTC	CASSLTGMGSYEQYF
TRBJ1-4	once	TRBD1	TRBV2	TGTGCCAGCAGTACCCGACAGGGGGGTTCGGAAAAACTGTTTTTT	CASSTRQGGSEKLFF
TRBJ2-7	.	TRBD1	TRBV7-9	TGTGCCAGCAGCGGGACAGGGTACGAGCAGTACTTC	CASSGTGYEQYF
TRBJ2-5	.	TRBD1	TRBV11-3	TGTGCCAGCAGCCCTAGGGGACAGGACTCCCTTGGGGAGACCCAGTACTTC	CASSPRGQDSLGETQYF
TRBJ2-1	.	TRBD2	TRBV9	TGTGCCAGCAGCGGGACTAGCGGGAGGCGGGAGCAGTTCTTC	CASSGTSGRREQFF
TRBJ2-7	.	TRBD1	TRBV7-2	TGTGCCAGCAGCTTGGGACAGGGCTTTAACGAGCAGTACTTC	CASSLGQGFNEQYF
TRBJ2-3	.	TRBD2	TRBV18	TGTGCCAGCTCACCAGTACTAGCGGGGTTCACAGATACGCAGTATTTT	CASSPVLAGFTDTQYF
TRBJ2-2	few	TRBD2	TRBV5-1	TGCGCCAGCAGTCCCCGGGAGGGCAACACCGGGGAGCTGTTTTTT	CASSPREGNTGELFF
TRBJ2-5	.	.	TRBV6-5	TGTGCCAGCAGCTCCACCCGACGGGGACAAGAGACCCAGTACTTC	CASSSTRRGQETQYF
TRBJ2-6	.	.	TRBV9	TGTGCCAGCAGCTCCTACCCCGGGGCCAACGTCCTGACTTTC	CASSSYPGANVLTF
TRBJ1-4	.	.	TRBV7-6	TGTGCCAGCAGCTTAGGCGGCAGGGACGGTGAAAAACTGTTTTTT	CASSLGGRDGEKLFF
TRBJ1-1	few	.	TRBV7-9	TGTGCCAGCAGCCCGGACAGATTGAACACTGAAGCTTTCTTT	CASSPDRLNTEAFF
TRBJ2-5	.	TRBD2	TRBV9	TGTGCCAGCAGCGTAGGGAGCGGGGGGGCGATGGAGACCCAGTACTTC	CASSVGSGGAMETQYF
TRBJ1-4	.	TRBD1	TRBV7-9	TGTGCCAGCAGCTCACCCCCAGGGGGATCAACTAATGAAAAACTGTTTTTT	CASSSPPGGSTNEKLFF
TRBJ2-5	.	TRBD2	TRBV5-1	TGCGCCAGCAGACAATCCGGACTAGCGGGGGGGCAAGAGGCCCAGTACTTC	CASRQSGLAGGQEAQYF
TRBJ1-2	.	.	TRBV18	TGTGCCAGCTCACCGCTTCAGGAAGGCTACACCTTC	CASSPLQEGYTF
TRBJ1-4	.	.	TRBV28	TGTGCCAGCAGTTTGGATGAAAAACTGTTTTTT	CASSLDEKLFF
TRBJ2-2	.	TRBD2	TRBV11-3	TGTGCCAGCAGCCTGGGACTAGCGGGAGGAAGGACCGGGGAGCTGTTTTTT	CASSLGLAGGRTGELFF
TRBJ2-2	.	.	TRBV7-6	TGTGCCAGCAGCTTACTTAAGAACACCGGGGAGCTGTTTTTT	CASSLLKNTGELFF
TRBJ2-5	.	.	TRBV5-5	TGTGCCAGCAGCTTGGTCCTTGGGTCCCAAGAGACCCAGTACTTC	CASSLVLGSQETQYF
TRBJ2-1	.	.	TRBV14	TGTGCCAGCAGCCAAGAAGGTTACATGTTCTACAATGAGCAGTTCTTC	CASSQEGYMFYNEQFF
TRBJ2-2	.	.	TRBV27	TGTGCCAGCAGTTTCCAGGGAAGGGAGCTGTTTTTT	CASSFQGRELFF
TRBJ2-2	.	TRBD2	TRBV5-1	TGCGCCAGCGCGTCACTCCTAGCGGGAGGTAACACCGGGGAGCTGTTTTTT	CASASLLAGGNTGELFF
TRBJ2-4	.	.	TRBV7-2	TGTGCCAGCAGCTTAGTTCGCAGGGACCAAATTCAGTACTTC	CASSLVRRDQIQYF
TRBJ1-2	.	.	TRBV7-2	TGTGCCAGCAGCTTATACCAGGGTGACTATGGCTACACCTTC	CASSLYQGDYGYTF
TRBJ2-1	.	TRBD2	TRBV19	TGTGCCAGTACCAGCGGGGGGCTTTCCTACAATGAGCAGTTCTTC	CASTSGGLSYNEQFF
TRBJ2-4	.	.	TRBV14	TGTGCCAGCAGCCAATCCGGTTTTGCCAAAAACATTCAGTACTTC	CASSQSGFAKNIQYF
TRBJ1-4	.	TRBD1	TRBV5-1	TGCGCCAGCGGACTGGACAGGGCGTTCGGCGGCGGGGAAAAACTGTTTTTT	CASGLDRAFGGGEKLFF
TRBJ1-1	few	TRBD1	TRBV2	TGTGCCGGTGACAGGGGGAACACTGAAGCTTTCTTT	CAGDRGNTEAFF
TRBJ1-6	few	.	TRBV18	TGTGCCAGCTCATCTAGGACCCTAATGGGGAATTCACCCCTCCACTTT	CASSSRTLMGNSPLHF
TRBJ1-6	.	.	TRBV18	TGTGCCAGCTCACCGGAAACCGGGAGCTCCTATAATTCACCCCTCCACTTT	CASSPETGSSYNSPLHF
TRBJ2-3	once	TRBD2	TRBV27	TGTGCCAGCAGGGTTGGGACTAGCGGGGGGTTAGATACGCAGTATTTT	CASRVGTSGGLDTQYF
TRBJ1-2	.	.	TRBV7-9	TGTGCCAGCAGCCCGTACGGGACGGGGGCGGAGGATGGCTACACCTTC	CASSPYGTGAEDGYTF
TRBJ1-1	.	.	TRBV6-6	TGTGCCAGCAGCGGACAGTTCCAAATGAACACTGAAGCTTTCTTT	CASSGQFQMNTEAFF
TRBJ1-1	.	.	TRBV6-1	TGTGCCAGCAGTGAAGGGGCAGGGAGAGCCACTGAAGCTTTCTTT	CASSEGAGRATEAFF
TRBJ1-5	.	.	TRBV19	TGTGCCAGTAGTAACTCTCCGGACAGTAGCAATCAGCCCCAGCATTTT	CASSNSPDSSNQPQHF
TRBJ2-2	.	TRBD1	TRBV7-9	TGTGCCAGCAGCCCACCCTACCGGGACAGACACACCGGGGAGCTGTTTTTT	CASSPPYRDRHTGELFF
TRBJ1-5	.	.	TRBV6-1	TGTGCCAGCAAATTTGATAACAATCAGCCCCAGCATTTT	CASKFDNNQPQHF
TRBJ2-5	once	.	TRBV15	TGTGCCACCAGCTTTAGCAGCGCCCAAGAGACCCAGTACTTC	CATSFSSAQETQYF
TRBJ1-3	.	.	TRBV15	TGTGCCACCAGCGAAGTACGGGGAGACACCATATATTTT	CATSEVRGDTIYF
TRBJ2-2	.	TRBD2	TRBV7-6	TGTGCCGTTCTAAGCGGGAGAACCGGGGAGCTGTTTTTT	CAVLSGRTGELFF
TRBJ1-2	.	.	TRBV7-2	TGTGCCAGCAGCACCAGGAACTATGGCTACACCTTC	CASSTRNYGYTF
TRBJ2-3	.	TRBD2	TRBV7-9	TGTGCCAGCAGCTTAGCGCAGGTTAGCGGGATCCGTAGCACAGATACGCAGTATTTT	CASSLAQVSGIRSTDTQYF
TRBJ2-3	.	TRBD2	TRBV6-5	TGTGCCAGCAGTTACCTAGCGGGCACAGATACGCAGTATTTT	CASSYLAGTDTQYF